A single sample gave rise to the 10 T cell receptor beta chains below, sequenced in a study of long-term antiretroviral therapy in people with HIV. At survey level, the immunoSEQ assay was run in its v3.0 version. The assay was immunoSEQ multiplex PCR, and TCRdb's table has in-frame clones only and misses some. The table lists 30,000 to 40,000 clones, over 85% of them singletons, with 3.5% to 4.5% in the top ten. The input for sequencing was unsorted PBMCs, taken approximately 5 years after starting antiretroviral therapy. These receptor sequences come from a woman in her 50s with HIV.

The chain is built from TRBV27 and TRBJ1-2; D remains unclear. Trimming stripped 5 bases from V and 7 bases from J, with 20 bases between. There are 15 residues in the CDR3. From germline, CDR1 is MNHEY and CDR2 SMNVEV (reference sequence). This CDR3 is CASSPRAYSSSGYTF. The CDR3 DNA follows: TGTGCCAGCAGTCCTCGGGCCTATTCGAGTAGTGGCTACACCTTC.

The chain has TRBV29-1 and TRBJ2-3, with TRBD1 matching over 9 bases. V lost 4 bases and J lost 2; bases outside the gene matches: 10. This CDR3 is 16 amino acids long. Germline V gene data show CDR1 as SQVTM and CDR2 as ANQGSEA. CDR3 nucleotide sequence: TGCAGCGTTGGAAACCGACAGGGGGTGGTCACAGATACGCAGTATTTT. Translation gives CSVGNRQGVVTDTQYF.

The rearrangement joins TRBV9 to TRBJ2-5; 9 bases fit TRBD2. The CDR3 consists of 14 residues. Per the germline V gene, CDR1 is SGDLS and CDR2 is YYNGEE. The V and J ends lost 4 bases and 2 bases, in that order; junction bases with no gene match: 3. The CDR3 sequence is CASSKSGGQETQYF. CDR3 DNA: TGTGCCAGCAGCAAAAGCGGGGGGCAAGAGACCCAGTACTTC.

This rearrangement joins TRBV12-5 to TRBJ2-3; no definite D call. CDR3 length: 15 residues. Per germline, CDR1 LGHNT and CDR2 FRNRAP. The germline V and J ends were trimmed by 7 bases and 2 bases, with 16 bases remaining between them. CDR3 sequence (DNA): TGTGCTAGTGTTCAGGAGTCAGTCACCACAGATACGCAGTATTTT. Protein: CASVQESVTTDTQYF.

The genes are TRBV5-1 and TRBJ2-3; 8 bases agree with TRBD2. This CDR3 has 17 amino acids. The germline CDR1 and CDR2 sequences are SGHRS and YFSETQ. J lost 1 base, V lost 0 bases, and 7 bases had no gene match. The CDR3 spells CASSLAGGADGTDTQYF. Written as DNA, the CDR3 is TGCGCCAGCAGCTTGGCCGGGGGGGCCGATGGCACAGATACGCAGTATTTT.

The rearrangement uses TRBV7-3 and TRBJ2-6; 14 positions agree with TRBD2. The CDR3 length is 18 residues. The J segment lost 1 base and the V segment lost 5 bases, leaving 4 bases of the junction unmatched. Germline lookup yields CDR1 SGHTA and CDR2 FQGTGA. CDR3: CASSQTSGGASGANVLTF. The CDR3 DNA reads as TGTGCCAGCAGCCAGACTAGCGGGGGGGCTTCTGGGGCCAACGTCCTGACTTTC.

The rearrangement uses TRBV5-1 and TRBJ1-4; possibly TRBD1 for D (6 bases). CDR1 and CDR2 from the germline V gene are SGHRS and YFSETQ. V was shortened by 0 bases and J by 2 bases, with 14 bases between the two germline ends. The CDR3 totals 17 residues. This CDR3 reads CASSLVRGESTNEKLFF. The DNA of the CDR3 is TGCGCCAGCAGCTTGGTCAGGGGCGAATCGACTAATGAAAAACTGTTTTTT.

The table lists this clone with a count of one. V and J are TRBV11-2 and TRBJ1-4; D may be TRBD1 (6 bases). CDR1 SGHAT and CDR2 FQNNGV come from the germline V gene. V lost 5 bases and J 0 bases, leaving 13 bases between the germline ends. This CDR3 region has 16 residues. The CDR3 region has the DNA TGTGCCAGCAGCACCCGAGGGGGAACAACTAATGAAAAACTGTTTTTT. Its translation: CASSTRGGTTNEKLFF.

V and J are TRBV12-5 and TRBJ2-5; the D call may be TRBD1 or TRBD2 (6 bases each). The germline CDR1 and CDR2 sequences are LGHNT and FRNRAP. V lost 6 bases, J lost 3 bases, and 14 bases lay in between. This CDR3 contains 14 residues. For the CDR3, the DNA is TGTGCTAGTGGATTAAGGGGGGCTGAAGAGACCCAGTACTTC. The encoded protein is CASGLRGAEETQYF.

The rearrangement joins TRBV6-6 to TRBJ2-3, with D perhaps matching TRBD1 (5 bases). Germline loops: CDR1 MNHNY, CDR2 SVGAGI (reference sequence). This CDR3 is 14 amino acids long. Trimming took 5 bases from V and 7 from J, leaving 16 bases between them. CDR3 nucleotides: TGTGCCAGCAGTCCCGACAGTAATCGATATACGCAGTATTTT. This gives the protein CASSPDSNRYTQYF.